This T cell receptor beta chain was recovered during a study of pediatric ulcerative colitis. This clone was counted only a few times. Its matching antigen is unknown. Profiling relied on immunoSEQ multiplex PCR, and the TCRdb table lists in-frame clones only, not all of them. Of around 37,000 clones in the sample, 60% to 75% were seen once. One to two pinch biopsies were taken from the rectum during colonoscopy. CDR1 is SEHNR, CDR2 FQNEAQ, per germline (reference sequence). The CDR3 extends over 15 amino acids. Trimming pared 5 bases from V and 5 bases from J, leaving 16 bases between. General study points: Ulcerative colitis patients shared more blood-rectal clones than controls. Two rectal CDR3 clonotypes occurred in all ulcerative colitis patients. In rectum, acute severe colitis had expanded clones and less diversity.

The chain has TRBV7-9 and TRBJ1-5; D remains unclear. The source material was gut tissue. The receptor was derived from a boy younger than 18 with severe ulcerative colitis. The CDR3 loop reads CASSLSYGRDQPQHF. As DNA, the CDR3 is TGTGCCAGCAGCCTATCGTACGGGCGTGATCAGCCCCAGCATTTT. Drawing the rest from reference TRBV7-9 and TRBJ1-5, the complete variable domain is DTGVSQNPRHKITKRGQNVTFRCDPISEHNRLYWYRQTLGQGPEFLTYFQNEAQLEKSRLLSDRFSAERPKGSFSTLEIQRTEQGDSAMYLCASSLSYGRDQPQHFGDGTRLSIL.